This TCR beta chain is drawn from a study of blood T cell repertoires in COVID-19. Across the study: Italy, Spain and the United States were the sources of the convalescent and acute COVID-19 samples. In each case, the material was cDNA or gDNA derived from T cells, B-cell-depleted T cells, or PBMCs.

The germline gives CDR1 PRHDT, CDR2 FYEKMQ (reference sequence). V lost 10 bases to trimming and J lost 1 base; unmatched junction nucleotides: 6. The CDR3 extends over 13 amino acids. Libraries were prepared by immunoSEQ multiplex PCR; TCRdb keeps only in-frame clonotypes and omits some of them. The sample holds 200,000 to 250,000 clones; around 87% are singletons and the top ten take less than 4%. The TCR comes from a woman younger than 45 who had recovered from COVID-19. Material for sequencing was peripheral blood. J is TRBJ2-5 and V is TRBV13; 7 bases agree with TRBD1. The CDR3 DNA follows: TGTGCCACCTCAGACAGGGTCCAAGAGACCCAGTACTTC. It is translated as CATSDRVQETQYF.